This TCR beta chain was identified in a study of T cell therapy after organ transplantation. For the study at large: Patients received up to 6 T cell doses every 2 weeks. About 20% of the ten patients were classed as nonresponders. Notes on the study in general: Nonresponder repertoires showed strong pretherapy expansions, barely changing post-therapy. Reconstitution after therapy seemingly combined transferred and product-undetected endogenous clonotypes.

Documented time point: 4-8 weeks after completion of therapy. Assay used: immunoSEQ multiplex PCR; TCRdb lists only in-frame clones, some missing. This table holds fewer than 25,000 clones, around 81% found once. The trim removed 3 bases at V and 5 bases at J, leaving 11 bases unmatched. The CDR3 covers 17 residues. The germline CDR1 and CDR2 sequences are SGHDN and FVKESK. Regarding this clone: Its antigen remains unknown.

The sequence was collected from a human patient who had received a solid organ transplant and had CMV disease. Some T cells may have come from the graft donor. The sample was CD8+ T cells from blood, taken after autologous CMV-specific T cell therapy. The chain recombines TRBV14 with TRBJ2-2, with 8 positions matching TRBD1. For the CDR3, the DNA is TGTGCCAGCAGCCACGAAGTACAGGGGGTGGTTACCGGGGAGCTGTTTTTT. Encoded protein: CASSHEVQGVVTGELFF.